What follows are 10 T cell receptor beta chains derived from one specimen sequenced in a study of T cell repertoires in ileal Crohn's disease. TCRdb's copy holds only in-frame clones and misses some; the assay was immunoSEQ multiplex PCR. Of 6,000 to 8,000 clones detected, approximately 79% appear once; the ten largest clones hold under 3%. The sample comprised ileal tissue. The origin of the receptors is an adult with Crohn's disease.

Remarks on this clone: The same CDR3 can be traced to other DNA sequences in this sample. The chain links TRBV30 to TRBJ2-4; TRBD2 might be the D (5 bases). CDR1 and CDR2 from the germline V gene are GTSNPN and SVGIG (reference sequence). Trimming left V 4 bases short and J 1 base short, with 11 bases between. The CDR3 length is 14 residues. The CDR3 is CAWTRGSAKNIQYF. The CDR3 DNA is TGTGCCTGGACCCGCGGGTCCGCCAAAAACATTCAGTACTTC.

Concerning this clone: A read error may produce the germline difference seen at one junction end. CDR3: CASSFGDTCLSDSNQPQHF. The CDR3, as DNA: TGTGCTAGCAGCTTCGGGGACACATGCCTCTCGGATAGCAATCAGCCCCAGCATTTT. The V call is TRBV7-7, the J call TRBJ1-5; maybe TRBD1 (6 bases). Germline CDR1 SSHAT, CDR2 FNYEAQ (reference sequence). The CDR3 contains 19 residues.

The chain is built from TRBV13 and TRBJ2-3; 12 bases align to TRBD2. The V gene end was trimmed by 2 bases and the J gene end by 7 bases; junction bases not matched to a gene: 4. The CDR3 is 15 amino acids. Germline CDR1 and CDR2: PRHDT and FYEKMQ (reference sequence). CDR3 sequence reads: CASSLRTSGTNTQYF. The CDR3 DNA follows: TGTGCCAGCAGCTTACGGACTAGCGGGACTAATACGCAGTATTTT.

This clone was observed a handful of times. The rearrangement uses TRBV5-8 and TRBJ1-1; D gene unclear. The V gene lost 2 bases and the J gene lost 6 bases, with 14 bases spanning the gap. From germline, CDR1 is SGHTS and CDR2 YDEGEE. This CDR3 contains 14 residues. CDR3 amino acids: CASSFGRLRAEAFF. The CDR3 DNA reads TGTGCCAGCAGCTTCGGGAGGCTCCGCGCTGAAGCTTTCTTT.

The chain combines TRBV30 with TRBJ2-1; a weak D match, TRBD2 (5 bases). V dropped 4 bases and J dropped 6 bases, with 16 bases sitting between them. CDR1 is GTSNPN, CDR2 SVGIG, per germline (reference sequence). The CDR3 is 14 amino acids. This CDR3 reads CAWKVGMAPNEQFF. CDR3 bases: TGTGCCTGGAAGGTCGGGATGGCCCCCAATGAGCAGTTCTTC.

This rearrangement joins TRBV27 to TRBJ1-4, with D hard to call. V lost 9 bases, J lost 4 bases, and 18 bases lay in between. This CDR3 is built from 15 residues. Germline CDR1 is MNHEY and CDR2 is SMNVEV (reference sequence). The CDR3 DNA is TGTGCCAGTCGTTTGGGAGAACCGATTAATGAAAAACTGTTTTTT. It is translated as CASRLGEPINEKLFF.

This clone is classed as large. The rearrangement uses TRBV2 and TRBJ1-2; D might be TRBD1 (6 bases). The CDR3 sequence is 13 residues long. V lost 5 bases and J lost 8, with 15 bases in between. The germline CDR1 and CDR2 sequences are SNHLY and FYNNEI. The CDR3 DNA reads TGTGCCAGCAGTACAGGGTTGGCGCGGGGCTACACCTTC. Translation: CASSTGLARGYTF.

The chain uses TRBV10-3 and TRBJ2-5; the match to TRBD2 covers 7 bases. Germline CDR1 reads ENHRY; CDR2 reads SYGVKD. This CDR3 region has 16 residues. V was pared by 2 bases and J by 5 bases, with 11 bases of the junction left unmatched. The CDR3 DNA follows: TGTGCCATCAGTGAGCGTCCCGGGTTGGGAGGGGAGACCCAGTACTTC. Translation gives CAISERPGLGGETQYF.

V is TRBV5-1 and J is TRBJ1-1, with a tentative D call TRBD1 (6 bases). The CDR3 totals 14 residues. The V and J ends lost 2 bases and 1 base respectively, with 9 bases between them. The germline V gene encodes CDR1 SGHRS and CDR2 YFSETQ. This chain's CDR3 is CASSLGQRNTEAFF. The CDR3 bases are TGCGCCAGCAGCTTAGGACAGAGGAACACTGAAGCTTTCTTT.

This chain uses TRBV7-8 with TRBJ1-1; TRBD1 matches at 7 bases. Germline CDR1 is SGHVS and CDR2 is FQNEAQ. The V segment lost 5 bases and the J segment 5 bases; nucleotides outside the gene matches: 8. The CDR3 runs to 14 residues. CDR3 loop: CASSRRDRETEAFF. In DNA form, the CDR3 reads TGTGCCAGCAGCCGCAGGGACAGAGAAACTGAAGCTTTCTTT.